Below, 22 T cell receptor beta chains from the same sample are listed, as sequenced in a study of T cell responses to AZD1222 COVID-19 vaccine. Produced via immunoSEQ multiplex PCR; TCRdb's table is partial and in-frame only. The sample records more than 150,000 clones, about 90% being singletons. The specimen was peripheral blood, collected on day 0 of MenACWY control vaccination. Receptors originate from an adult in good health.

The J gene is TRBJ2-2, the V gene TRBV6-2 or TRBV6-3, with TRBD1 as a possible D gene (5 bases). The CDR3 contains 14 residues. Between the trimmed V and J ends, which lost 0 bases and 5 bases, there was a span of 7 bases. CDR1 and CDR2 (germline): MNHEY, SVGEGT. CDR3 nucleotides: TGTGCCAGCAGTTACTCCAGGGCTACCGGGGAGCTGTTTTTT. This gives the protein CASSYSRATGELFF.

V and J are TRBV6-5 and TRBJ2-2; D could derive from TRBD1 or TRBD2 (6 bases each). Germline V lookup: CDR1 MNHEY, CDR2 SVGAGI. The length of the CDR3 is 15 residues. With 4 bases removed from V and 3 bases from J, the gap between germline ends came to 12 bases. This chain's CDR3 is CASSFGGRYTGELFF. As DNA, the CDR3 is TGTGCCAGCAGTTTCGGGGGCCGATACACCGGGGAGCTGTTTTTT.

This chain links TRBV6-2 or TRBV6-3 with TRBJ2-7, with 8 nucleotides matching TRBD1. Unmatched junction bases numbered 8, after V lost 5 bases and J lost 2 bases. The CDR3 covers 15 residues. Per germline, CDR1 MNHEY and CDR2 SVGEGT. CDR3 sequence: CASSKGQGRAYEQYF. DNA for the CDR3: TGTGCCAGCAGTAAAGGACAGGGACGAGCCTACGAGCAGTACTTC.

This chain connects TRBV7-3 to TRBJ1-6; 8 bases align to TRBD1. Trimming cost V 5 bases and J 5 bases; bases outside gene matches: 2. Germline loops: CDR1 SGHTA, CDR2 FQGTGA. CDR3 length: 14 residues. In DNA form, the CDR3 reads TGTGCCAGCAGCCGGACAGGGAATAATTCACCCCTCCACTTT. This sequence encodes CASSRTGNNSPLHF.

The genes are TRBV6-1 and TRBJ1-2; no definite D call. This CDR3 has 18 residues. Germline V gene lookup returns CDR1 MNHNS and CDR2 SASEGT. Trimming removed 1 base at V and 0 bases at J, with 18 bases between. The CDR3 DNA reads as TGTGCCAGCAGTGAAGGGGCAGGTGATCTAGTAGCTAACTATGGCTACACCTTC. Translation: CASSEGAGDLVANYGYTF.

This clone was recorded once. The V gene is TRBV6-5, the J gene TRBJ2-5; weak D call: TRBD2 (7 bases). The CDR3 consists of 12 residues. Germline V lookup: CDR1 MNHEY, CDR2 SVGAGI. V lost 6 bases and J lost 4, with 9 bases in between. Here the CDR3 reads CASRGGGETQYF. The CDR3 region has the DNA TGTGCCAGCAGGGGAGGGGGAGAGACCCAGTACTTC.

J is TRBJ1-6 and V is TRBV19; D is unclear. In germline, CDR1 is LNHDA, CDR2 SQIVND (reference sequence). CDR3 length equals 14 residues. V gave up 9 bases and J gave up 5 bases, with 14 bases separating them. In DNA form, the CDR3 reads TGTGCCAGCAGTCCTGGAGGGAATAATTCACCCCTCCACTTT. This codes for CASSPGGNNSPLHF.

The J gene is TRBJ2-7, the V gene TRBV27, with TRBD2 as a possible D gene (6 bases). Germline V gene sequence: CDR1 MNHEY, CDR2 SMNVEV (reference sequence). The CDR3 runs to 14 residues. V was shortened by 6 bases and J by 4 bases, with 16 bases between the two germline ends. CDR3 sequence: CASRRTEAGYEQYF. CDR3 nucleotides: TGTGCCAGCAGACGTACGGAGGCGGGGTACGAGCAGTACTTC.

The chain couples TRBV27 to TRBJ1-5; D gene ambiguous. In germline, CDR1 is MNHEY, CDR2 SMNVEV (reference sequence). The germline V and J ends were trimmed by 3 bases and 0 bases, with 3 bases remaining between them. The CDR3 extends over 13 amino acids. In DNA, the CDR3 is TGTGCCAGCAGTTTCTCTAGCAATCAGCCCCAGCATTTT. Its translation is CASSFSSNQPQHF.

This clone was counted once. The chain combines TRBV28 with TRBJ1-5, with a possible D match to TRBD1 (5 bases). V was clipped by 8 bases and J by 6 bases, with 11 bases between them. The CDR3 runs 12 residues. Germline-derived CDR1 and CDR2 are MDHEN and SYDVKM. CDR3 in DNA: TGTGCCAGCCAGTCGGGGGTTCAGCCCCAGCATTTT. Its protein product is CASQSGVQPQHF.

The DNA for the CDR3 is TGCACCAGCAGCCAAAAGGGGCGGGGGGCCCACTCCTACAATGAGCAGTTCTTC. The encoded protein is CTSSQKGRGAHSYNEQFF. This chain connects TRBV1 to TRBJ2-1; TRBD2 is taken as the D call from the table, unchecked against the DNA. TRBV1 is given as a pseudogene. The CDR3 consists of 18 residues.

The CDR3 spells CASRDINYGYTF. The CDR3 nucleotides read TGTGCCAGCAGGGACATAAACTATGGCTACACCTTC. The rearrangement joins TRBV27 to TRBJ1-2; D is perhaps TRBD1 (5 bases). The germline gives CDR1 MNHEY, CDR2 SMNVEV (reference sequence). The CDR3 has 12 residues. V was clipped by 6 bases and J by 2 bases, with 7 bases between them.

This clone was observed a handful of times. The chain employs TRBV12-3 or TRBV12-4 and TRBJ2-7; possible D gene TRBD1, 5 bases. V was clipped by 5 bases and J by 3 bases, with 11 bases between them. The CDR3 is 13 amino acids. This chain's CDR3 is CASSQGTVYEQYF. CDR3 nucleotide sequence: TGTGCCAGCAGTCAGGGAACCGTCTACGAGCAGTACTTC.

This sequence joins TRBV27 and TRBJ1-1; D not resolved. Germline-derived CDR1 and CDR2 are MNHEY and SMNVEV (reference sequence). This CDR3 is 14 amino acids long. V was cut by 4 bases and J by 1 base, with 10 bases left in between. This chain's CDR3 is CASSSQTTNTEAFF. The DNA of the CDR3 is TGTGCCAGCAGTTCGCAGACAACGAACACTGAAGCTTTCTTT.

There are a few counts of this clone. The DNA of the CDR3 is TGTGCCAGTAGTATTTTATCTGGGAAGGGTACTGAAGCTTTCTTT. This sequence encodes CASSILSGKGTEAFF. The rearrangement links TRBV19 to TRBJ1-1; unclear D gene. V was clipped by 3 bases and J by 5 bases, with 16 bases between them. The CDR3 length is 15 residues. Germline CDR1 is LNHDA and CDR2 is SQIVND (reference sequence).

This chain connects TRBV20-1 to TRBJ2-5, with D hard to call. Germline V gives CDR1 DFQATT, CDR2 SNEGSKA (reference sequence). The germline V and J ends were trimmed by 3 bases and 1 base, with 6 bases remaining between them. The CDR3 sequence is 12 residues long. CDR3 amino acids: CSASLLQETQYF. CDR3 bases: TGCAGTGCTAGTTTGCTCCAAGAGACCCAGTACTTC.

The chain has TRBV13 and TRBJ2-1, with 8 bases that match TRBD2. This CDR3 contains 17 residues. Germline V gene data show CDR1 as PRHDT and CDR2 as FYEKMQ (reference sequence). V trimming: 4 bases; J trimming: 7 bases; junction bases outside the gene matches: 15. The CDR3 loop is CASSSDYTGGPGNEQFF. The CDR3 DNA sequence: TGTGCCAGCAGCTCGGACTATACGGGGGGGCCGGGTAATGAGCAGTTCTTC. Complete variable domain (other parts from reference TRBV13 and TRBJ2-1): AAGVIQSPRHLIKEKRETATLKCYPIPRHDTVYWYQQGPGQDPQFLISFYEKMQSDKGSIPDRFSAQQFSDYHSELNMSSLELGDSALYFCASSSDYTGGPGNEQFFGPGTRLTVL.

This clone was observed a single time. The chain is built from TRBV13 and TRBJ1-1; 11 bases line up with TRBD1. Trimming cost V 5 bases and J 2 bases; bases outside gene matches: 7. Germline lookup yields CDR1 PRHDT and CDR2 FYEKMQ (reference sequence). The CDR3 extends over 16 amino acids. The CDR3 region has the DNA TGTGCCAGCAGCCCGAGGGGGACAGGGGGAAACACTGAAGCTTTCTTT. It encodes CASSPRGTGGNTEAFF.

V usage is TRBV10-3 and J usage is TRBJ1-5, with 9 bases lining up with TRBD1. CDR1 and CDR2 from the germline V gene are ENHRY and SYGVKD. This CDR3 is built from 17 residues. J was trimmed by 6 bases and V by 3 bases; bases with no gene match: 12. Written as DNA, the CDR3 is TGTGCCATCAGTGATTCAAACAAACAGGGGGCGCGTCAGCCCCAGCATTTT. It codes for CAISDSNKQGARQPQHF.

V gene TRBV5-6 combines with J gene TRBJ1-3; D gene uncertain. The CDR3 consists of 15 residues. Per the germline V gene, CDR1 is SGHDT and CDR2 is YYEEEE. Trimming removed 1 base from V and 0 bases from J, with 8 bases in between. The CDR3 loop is CASSLPTDSGNTIYF. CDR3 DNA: TGTGCCAGCAGCTTGCCGACTGACTCTGGAAACACCATATATTTT. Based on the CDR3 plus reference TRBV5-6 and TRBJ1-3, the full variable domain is DAGVTQSPTHLIKTRGQQVTLRCSPKSGHDTVSWYQQALGQGPQFIFQYYEEEERQRGNFPDRFSGHQFPNYSSELNVNALLLGDSALYLCASSLPTDSGNTIYFGEGSWLTVV.

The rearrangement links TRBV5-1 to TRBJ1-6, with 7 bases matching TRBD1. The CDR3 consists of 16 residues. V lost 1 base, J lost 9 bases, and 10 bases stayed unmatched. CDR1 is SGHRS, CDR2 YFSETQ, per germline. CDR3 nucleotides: TGCGCCAGCAGCTTGATGTCGGGACAGCCTAGTTCACCCCTCCACTTT. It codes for CASSLMSGQPSSPLHF.

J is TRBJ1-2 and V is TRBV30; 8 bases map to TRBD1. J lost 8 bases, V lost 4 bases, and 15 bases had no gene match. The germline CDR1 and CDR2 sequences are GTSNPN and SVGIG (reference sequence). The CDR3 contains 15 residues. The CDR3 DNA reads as TGTGCCTGGACCCCTCGCGGACAGGGTATGCGGGGCTACACCTTC. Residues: CAWTPRGQGMRGYTF.